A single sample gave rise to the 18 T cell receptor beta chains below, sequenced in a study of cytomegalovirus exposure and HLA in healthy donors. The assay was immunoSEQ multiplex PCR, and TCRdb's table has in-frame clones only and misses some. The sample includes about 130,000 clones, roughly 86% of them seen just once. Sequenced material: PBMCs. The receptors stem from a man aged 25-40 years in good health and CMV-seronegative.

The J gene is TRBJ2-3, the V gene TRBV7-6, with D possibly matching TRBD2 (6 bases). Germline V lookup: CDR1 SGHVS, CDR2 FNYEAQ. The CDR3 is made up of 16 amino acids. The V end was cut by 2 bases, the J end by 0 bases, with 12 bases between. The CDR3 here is CASSLLREASTDTQYF. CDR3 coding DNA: TGTGCCAGCAGCTTACTCAGGGAGGCTAGCACAGATACGCAGTATTTT.

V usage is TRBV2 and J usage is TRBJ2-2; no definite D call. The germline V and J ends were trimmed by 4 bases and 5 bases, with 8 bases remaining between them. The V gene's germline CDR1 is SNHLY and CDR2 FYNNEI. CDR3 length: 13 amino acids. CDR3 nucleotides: TGTGCCAGCAGTGTCGAGGAAACCGGGGAGCTGTTTTTT. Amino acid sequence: CASSVEETGELFF.

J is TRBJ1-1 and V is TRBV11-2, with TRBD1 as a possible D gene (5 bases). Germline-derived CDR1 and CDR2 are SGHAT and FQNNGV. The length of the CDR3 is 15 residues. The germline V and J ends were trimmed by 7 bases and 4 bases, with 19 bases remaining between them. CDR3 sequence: CASKTVRGDVTEAFF. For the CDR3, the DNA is TGTGCCAGCAAAACTGTGCGGGGCGATGTCACTGAAGCTTTCTTT.

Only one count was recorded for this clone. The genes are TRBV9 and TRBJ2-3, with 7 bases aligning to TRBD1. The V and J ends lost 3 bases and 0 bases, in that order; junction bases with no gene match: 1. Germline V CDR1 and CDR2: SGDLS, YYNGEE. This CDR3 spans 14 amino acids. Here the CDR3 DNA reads TGTGCCAGCAGCGCGGACAGGAGCACAGATACGCAGTATTTT. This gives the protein CASSADRSTDTQYF.

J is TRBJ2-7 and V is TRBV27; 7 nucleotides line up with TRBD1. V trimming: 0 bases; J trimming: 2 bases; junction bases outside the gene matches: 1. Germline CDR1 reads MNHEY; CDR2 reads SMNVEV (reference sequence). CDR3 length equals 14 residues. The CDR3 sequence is CASSLSRGPYEQYF. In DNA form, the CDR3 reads TGTGCCAGCAGTTTATCTAGGGGGCCCTACGAGCAGTACTTC.

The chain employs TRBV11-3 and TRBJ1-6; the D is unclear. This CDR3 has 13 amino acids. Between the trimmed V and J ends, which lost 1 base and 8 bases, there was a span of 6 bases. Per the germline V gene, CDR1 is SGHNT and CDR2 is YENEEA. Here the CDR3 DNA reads TGTGCCAGCAGCTTAGTCCGGGATTCACCCCTCCACTTT. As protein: CASSLVRDSPLHF.

The CDR3 DNA follows: TGTGCCTGGGGTACAGGGCGAGGCTATGGCTACACCTTC. The encoded protein is CAWGTGRGYGYTF. The chain links TRBV30 to TRBJ1-2, with D possibly matching TRBD1 (6 bases). Trimming left V 5 bases short and J 4 bases short, with 14 bases between. The CDR3 is 13 amino acids. The germline gives CDR1 GTSNPN, CDR2 SVGIG (reference sequence).

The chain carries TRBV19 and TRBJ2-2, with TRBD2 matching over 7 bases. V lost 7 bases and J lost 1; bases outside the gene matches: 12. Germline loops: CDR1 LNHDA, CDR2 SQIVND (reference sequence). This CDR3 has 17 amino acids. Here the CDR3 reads CASTYRRASGNTGELFF. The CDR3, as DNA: TGTGCCAGTACCTATCGTAGGGCTAGCGGGAACACCGGGGAGCTGTTTTTT.

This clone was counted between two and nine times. CDR3 in amino acids: CASSSGQGLVSGANVLTF. CDR3 nucleotide sequence: TGCGCCAGCAGTAGCGGACAGGGCTTAGTATCTGGGGCCAACGTCCTGACTTTC. V usage is TRBV5-1 and J usage is TRBJ2-6; TRBD1 aligns across 8 bases. Trimming at V came to 5 bases and at J to 1 base, leaving 11 bases not matched to a gene. Germline V gene data show CDR1 as SGHRS and CDR2 as YFSETQ. The length of the CDR3 is 18 residues. Using reference TRBV5-1 and TRBJ2-6 for the parts outside the CDR3, the full variable domain is KAGVTQTPRYLIKTRGQQVTLSCSPISGHRSVSWYQQTPGQGLQFLFEYFSETQRNKGNFPGRFSGRQFSNSRSEMNVSTLELGDSALYLCASSSGQGLVSGANVLTFGAGSRLTVL.

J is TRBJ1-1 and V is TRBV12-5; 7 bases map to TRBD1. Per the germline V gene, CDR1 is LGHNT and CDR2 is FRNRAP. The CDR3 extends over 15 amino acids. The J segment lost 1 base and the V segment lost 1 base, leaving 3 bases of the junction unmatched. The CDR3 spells CASGLDRQGNTEAFF. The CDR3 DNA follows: TGTGCTAGTGGTTTGGACCGACAGGGGAACACTGAAGCTTTCTTT. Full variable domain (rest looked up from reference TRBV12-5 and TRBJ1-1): DARVTQTPRHKVTEMGQEVTMRCQPILGHNTVFWYRQTMMQGLELLAYFRNRAPLDDSGMPKDRFSAEMPDATLATLKIQPSEPRDSAVYFCASGLDRQGNTEAFFGQGTRLTVV.

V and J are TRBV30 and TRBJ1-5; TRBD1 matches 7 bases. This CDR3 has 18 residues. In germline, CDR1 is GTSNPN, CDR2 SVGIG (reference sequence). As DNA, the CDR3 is TGTGCTTATGGACCCTACGGGACAGAATATTATAGCAATCAGCCCCAGCATTTT. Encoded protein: CAYGPYGTEYYSNQPQHF.

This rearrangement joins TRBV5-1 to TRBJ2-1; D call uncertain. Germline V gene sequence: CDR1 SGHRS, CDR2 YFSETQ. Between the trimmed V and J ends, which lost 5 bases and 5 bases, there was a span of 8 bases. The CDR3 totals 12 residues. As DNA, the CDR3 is TGCGCCAGCAGTTCCTTCGACAATGAGCAGTTCTTC. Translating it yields CASSSFDNEQFF.

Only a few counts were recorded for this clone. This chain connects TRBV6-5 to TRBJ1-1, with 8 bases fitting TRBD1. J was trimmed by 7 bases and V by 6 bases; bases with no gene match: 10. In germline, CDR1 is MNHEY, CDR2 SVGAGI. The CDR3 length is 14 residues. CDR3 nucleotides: TGTGCCAGCAGCCGCCGGACAGGGATCTATGAAGCTTTCTTT. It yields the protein CASSRRTGIYEAFF.

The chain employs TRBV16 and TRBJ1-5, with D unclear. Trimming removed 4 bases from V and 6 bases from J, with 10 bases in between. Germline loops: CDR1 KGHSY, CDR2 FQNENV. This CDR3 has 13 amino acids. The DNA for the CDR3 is TGTGCCAGCAGCCCTAGATTGGGTCAGCCCCAGCATTTT. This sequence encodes CASSPRLGQPQHF.

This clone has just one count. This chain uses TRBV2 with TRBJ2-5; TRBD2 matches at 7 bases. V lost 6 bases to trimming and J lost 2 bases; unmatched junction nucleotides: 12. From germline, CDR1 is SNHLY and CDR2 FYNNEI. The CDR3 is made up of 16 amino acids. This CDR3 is CASSWVPAGLQETQYF. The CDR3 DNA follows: TGTGCCAGCAGCTGGGTGCCAGCGGGACTACAAGAGACCCAGTACTTC.

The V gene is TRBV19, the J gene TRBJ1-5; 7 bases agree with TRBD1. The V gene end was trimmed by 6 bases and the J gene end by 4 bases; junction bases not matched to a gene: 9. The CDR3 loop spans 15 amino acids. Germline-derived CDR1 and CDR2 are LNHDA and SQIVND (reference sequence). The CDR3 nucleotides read TGTGCCAGTAGCTACGACAGGGTCGGGAATCAGCCCCAGCATTTT. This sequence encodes CASSYDRVGNQPQHF.

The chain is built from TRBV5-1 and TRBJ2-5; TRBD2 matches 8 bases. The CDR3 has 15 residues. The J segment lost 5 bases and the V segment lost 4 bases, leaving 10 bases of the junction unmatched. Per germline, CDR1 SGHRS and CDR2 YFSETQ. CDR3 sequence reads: CASSLWPGLEETQYF. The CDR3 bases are TGCGCCAGCAGCCTGTGGCCGGGACTAGAGGAGACCCAGTACTTC.

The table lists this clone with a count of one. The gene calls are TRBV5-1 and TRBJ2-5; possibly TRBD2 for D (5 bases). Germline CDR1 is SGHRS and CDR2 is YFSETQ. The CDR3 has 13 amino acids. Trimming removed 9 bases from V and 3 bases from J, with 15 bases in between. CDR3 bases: TGCGCCACCGGGATACTAGGCAAAGAGACCCAGTACTTC. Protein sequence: CATGILGKETQYF. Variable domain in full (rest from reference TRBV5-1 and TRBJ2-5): KAGVTQTPRYLIKTRGQQVTLSCSPISGHRSVSWYQQTPGQGLQFLFEYFSETQRNKGNFPGRFSGRQFSNSRSEMNVSTLELGDSALYLCATGILGKETQYFGPGTRLLVL.